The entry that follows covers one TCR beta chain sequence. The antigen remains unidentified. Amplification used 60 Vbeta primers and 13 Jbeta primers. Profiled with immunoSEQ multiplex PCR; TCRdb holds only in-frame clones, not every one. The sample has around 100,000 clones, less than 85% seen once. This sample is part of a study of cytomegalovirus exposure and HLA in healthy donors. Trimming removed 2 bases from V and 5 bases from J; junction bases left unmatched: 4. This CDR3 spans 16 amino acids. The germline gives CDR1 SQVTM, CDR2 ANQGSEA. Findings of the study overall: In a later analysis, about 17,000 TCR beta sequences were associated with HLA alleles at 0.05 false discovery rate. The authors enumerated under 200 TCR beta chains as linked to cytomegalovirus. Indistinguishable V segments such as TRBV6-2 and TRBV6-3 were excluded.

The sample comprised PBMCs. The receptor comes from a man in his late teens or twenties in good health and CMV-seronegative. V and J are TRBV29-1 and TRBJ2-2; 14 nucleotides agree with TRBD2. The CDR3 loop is CSVESRTSGGTGELFF. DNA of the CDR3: TGCAGCGTTGAATCCCGGACTAGCGGGGGGACCGGGGAGCTGTTTTTT.